The 13 T cell receptor beta chains below were found in one sample sequenced in a study of blood T cell repertoires in COVID-19 (dated by TCRdb to the early 2020s). Library preparation used the immunoSEQ multiplex PCR assay. Entries here come from immuneACCESS through TCRdb and include only in-frame sequences with V and J called. Some clones fail to appear in such tables; in the studies checked, an unresolved V gene covers under half of the shortfall, and the cause of the remainder is unknown. The sample table holds over 130,000 clones, of which about 77% were seen once. 9% to 10% of the sample goes to the ten largest clones. The sample consisted of peripheral blood. These receptors all stem from a woman aged 45-65 years with active or convalescent COVID-19.

J is TRBJ2-2 and V is TRBV4-2; 7 bases line up with TRBD1. CDR1 and CDR2 from the germline V gene are LGHNA and YNFKEQ. The CDR3 loop spans 17 amino acids. Trimming at V came to 2 bases and at J to 4 bases, leaving 10 bases not matched to a gene. Here the CDR3 reads CASSQNRGGSGTGELFF. Written as DNA, the CDR3 is TGTGCCAGCAGCCAAAACAGGGGCGGGTCTGGCACCGGGGAGCTGTTTTTT.

The chain carries TRBV6-5 and TRBJ2-3; TRBD2 agrees at 7 bases. Per the germline V gene, CDR1 is MNHEY and CDR2 is SVGAGI. The length of the CDR3 is 15 residues. With 2 bases clipped from V and 4 bases from J, the junction kept 6 bases outside the gene matches. CDR3 loop: CASSYGTTFPDTQYF. The CDR3 coding sequence is TGTGCCAGCAGTTACGGGACTACCTTCCCAGATACGCAGTATTTT.

V and J are TRBV19 and TRBJ1-6; TRBD1 matches 10 bases. The V gene end was trimmed by 10 bases and the J gene end by 9 bases; junction bases not matched to a gene: 6. Germline loops: CDR1 LNHDA, CDR2 SQIVND (reference sequence). This CDR3 region has 13 residues. The CDR3 here is CATSTGGGSPLHF. CDR3 bases: TGTGCCACCTCGACAGGGGGCGGTTCACCCCTCCACTTT. Together with reference TRBV19 and TRBJ1-6, the CDR3 gives the full variable domain: DGGITQSPKYLFRKEGQNVTLSCEQNLNHDAMYWYRQDPGQGLRLIYYSQIVNDFQKGDIAEGYSVSREKKESFPLTVTSAQKNPTAFYLCATSTGGGSPLHFGNGTRLTVT.

The chain uses TRBV19 and TRBJ2-5, with D possibly matching TRBD1 (5 bases). Germline V gene sequence: CDR1 LNHDA, CDR2 SQIVND (reference sequence). The germline V and J ends were trimmed by 3 bases and 5 bases, with 19 bases remaining between them. CDR3 length: 16 amino acids. DNA of the CDR3: TGTGCCAGTAGTATCTCACCAGGGTCCCAGGCGGAGACCCAGTACTTC. It is translated as CASSISPGSQAETQYF.

The J gene is TRBJ1-2, the V gene TRBV30; 9 positions agree with TRBD1. The CDR3 contains 12 residues. The V gene's germline CDR1 is GTSNPN and CDR2 SVGIG (reference sequence). The V gene end was trimmed by 3 bases and the J gene end by 10 bases; junction bases not matched to a gene: 6. This CDR3 reads CAWSPGQGFYTF. In DNA form, the CDR3 reads TGTGCCTGGAGCCCGGGACAGGGTTTCTACACCTTC.

The V and J genes are TRBV6-1 and TRBJ2-3; no firm D call. V lost 2 bases and J lost 6, with 6 bases in between. Germline values: CDR1 MNHNS, CDR2 SASEGT. CDR3 length: 12 amino acids. Here the CDR3 reads CASSETPDTQYF. CDR3 DNA: TGTGCCAGCAGTGAAACTCCGGATACGCAGTATTTT.

This chain uses TRBV14 with TRBJ1-2; TRBD1 aligns across 8 bases. The CDR3 length is 15 residues. In germline, CDR1 is SGHDN, CDR2 FVKESK. After removal of 1 base from V and 8 bases from J, the junction contained 9 bases not matched to a gene. The CDR3 DNA follows: TGTGCCAGCAGCCAAGTCGACAGGGGATATGGGGGCTACACCTTC. This translates into CASSQVDRGYGGYTF.

The sample holds one count of this clone. The rearrangement uses TRBV29-1 and TRBJ1-1, with D possibly TRBD1 on 6 matching bases. V was clipped by 7 bases and J by 1 base, with 13 bases between them. Germline-derived CDR1 and CDR2 are SQVTM and ANQGSEA. This CDR3 comprises 13 residues. Written as DNA, the CDR3 is TGCAGCGGGCTCCTCAGGGGGAACACTGAAGCTTTCTTT. Its translation is CSGLLRGNTEAFF.

The chain employs TRBV2 and TRBJ2-7; 9 bases agree with TRBD2. Germline assignment: CDR1 SNHLY and CDR2 FYNNEI. The V and J ends lost 8 bases and 2 bases, in that order; junction bases with no gene match: 16. The CDR3 is 17 amino acids. CDR3 residues: CASPPLKRLAEPYEQYF. DNA for the CDR3: TGTGCCAGCCCACCCCTAAAGAGACTAGCGGAACCCTACGAGCAGTACTTC.

The V and J genes are TRBV6-6 and TRBJ2-7; 8 nucleotides align to TRBD1. The CDR3 runs 15 residues. V lost 0 bases and J lost 3; bases outside the gene matches: 4. CDR1 and CDR2 from the germline V gene are MNHNY and SVGAGI (reference sequence). The CDR3 protein is CASSYSPGGHYEQYF. CDR3 in DNA: TGTGCCAGCAGTTACTCTCCAGGGGGCCACTACGAGCAGTACTTC.

V and J are TRBV7-9 and TRBJ1-1; a possible D gene is TRBD1 (6 bases). Trimming stripped 2 bases from V and 8 bases from J, with 15 bases between. CDR1 is SEHNR, CDR2 FQNEAQ, per germline (reference sequence). The CDR3 totals 14 residues. For the CDR3, the DNA is TGTGCCAGCAGCTTATCACAGGGACCATGGGAAGCTTTCTTT. Translated, it gives CASSLSQGPWEAFF.

This clone was picked up a small number of times. The gene calls are TRBV6-2 or TRBV6-3 and TRBJ2-1, with TRBD2 matching over 8 bases. Losses at the gene ends were 4 bases for V and 3 bases for J; bases not matched to a gene: 8. The germline gives CDR1 MNHEY, CDR2 SVGEGT. The CDR3 is made up of 16 amino acids. As DNA, the CDR3 is TGTGCCAGCAGTTCTCCCCAAGCGGGGGTCTACAATGAGCAGTTCTTC. Translation gives CASSSPQAGVYNEQFF.

The chain joins TRBV20-1 to TRBJ1-5; D perhaps matches TRBD1 (5 bases). This CDR3 has 11 residues. Germline values: CDR1 DFQATT, CDR2 SNEGSKA (reference sequence). Trimming shortened V by 6 bases and J by 8 bases, and 11 bases separated the two germline ends. CDR3 sequence: CSARGREPQHF. For the CDR3, the DNA is TGCAGTGCCCGGGGGAGAGAGCCCCAGCATTTT.